These 28 T cell receptor beta chains came from one sample sequenced in a study of radiation and T cells in renal cell carcinoma. TCRdb keeps only in-frame clones here, not all; method: immunoSEQ multiplex PCR. The sample records about 130,000 clones, around 85% being singletons. Time point given: blood 2 weeks post-SBRT. Treatment specified: 15 Gy SBRT to primary tumor, nephrectomy 4 weeks later. Sequencing was performed on blood, taken from a patient whose treatment included radiotherapy and nephrectomy. These receptors all come from a man aged 50 to 59 with renal cell carcinoma.

CDR3 protein: CASSSNTGANVLTF. The CDR3 region has the DNA TGTGCCAGCAGCTCTAACACTGGGGCCAACGTCCTGACTTTC. The V and J genes are TRBV7-9 and TRBJ2-6; no definite D call. CDR3 length equals 14 residues. In germline, CDR1 is SEHNR, CDR2 FQNEAQ (reference sequence). The germline V and J ends were trimmed by 4 bases and 2 bases, with 6 bases remaining between them.

The CDR3 sequence: CASSPYLLGAFF. The CDR3 region has the DNA TGTGCCAGCAGTCCTTATTTATTGGGGGCTTTCTTT. The chain uses TRBV28 and TRBJ1-1; no reliable D call. The V end was cut by 5 bases, the J end by 11 bases, with 15 bases between. Germline-derived CDR1 and CDR2 are MDHEN and SYDVKM. This CDR3 spans 12 amino acids.

CDR3 coding DNA: TGTGCCAGTAAATTCCACCGGACAGGGGCCGACGGCACTGAAGCTTTCTTT. It yields the protein CASKFHRTGADGTEAFF. The chain combines TRBV19 with TRBJ1-1; 9 nucleotides align to TRBD1. The CDR3 is made up of 17 amino acids. The germline gives CDR1 LNHDA, CDR2 SQIVND (reference sequence). Unmatched junction bases numbered 16, after V lost 7 bases and J lost 4 bases.

The rearrangement links TRBV6-1 to TRBJ2-5, with 12 nucleotides matching TRBD2. The J segment lost 5 bases and the V segment lost 1 base, leaving 5 bases of the junction unmatched. Germline V gene sequence: CDR1 MNHNS, CDR2 SASEGT. CDR3 length equals 16 residues. The CDR3 protein is CASSEVGLAGGETQYF. The CDR3 region has the DNA TGTGCCAGCAGTGAAGTTGGGCTAGCGGGGGGGGAGACCCAGTACTTC.

This chain connects TRBV30 to TRBJ1-2; tentative D call: TRBD1 (6 bases). Germline V gene data show CDR1 as GTSNPN and CDR2 as SVGIG (reference sequence). The CDR3 has 13 amino acids. The V and J ends lost 1 base and 5 bases respectively, with 11 bases between them. Written as DNA, the CDR3 is TGTGCCTGGAGTGGGGGGCTCGATTATGGCTACACCTTC. This gives the protein CAWSGGLDYGYTF. The whole variable domain, filled in from reference TRBV30 and TRBJ1-2, reads SQTIHQWPATLVQPVGSPLSLECTVEGTSNPNLYWYRQAAGRGLQLLFYSVGIGQISSEVPQNLSASRPQDRQFILSSKKLLLSDSGFYLCAWSGGLDYGYTFGSGTRLTVV.

This chain joins TRBV5-4 and TRBJ2-7; 10 bases agree with TRBD2. The germline V gene encodes CDR1 SGHNT and CDR2 YYREEE (reference sequence). The CDR3 has 15 amino acids. Losses at the gene ends were 0 bases for V and 3 bases for J; bases not matched to a gene: 3. The CDR3 sequence: CASSLVSGGFYEQYF. CDR3 nucleotide sequence: TGTGCCAGCAGCTTGGTTAGCGGGGGGTTCTACGAGCAGTACTTC.

The chain recombines TRBV5-1 with TRBJ1-1; tentative D call: TRBD1 (5 bases). V gave up 4 bases and J gave up 4 bases, with 20 bases separating them. Germline V gene lookup returns CDR1 SGHRS and CDR2 YFSETQ. The CDR3 consists of 16 residues. CDR3 sequence (DNA): TGCGCCAGCAGCCACGGGTGGGACTCAGGAGTCACTGAAGCTTTCTTT. It translates to CASSHGWDSGVTEAFF.

The chain carries TRBV4-1 and TRBJ2-7, with D maybe TRBD1 (5 bases). The CDR3 runs 14 residues. Trimming took 4 bases from V and 0 from J, leaving 10 bases between them. The V gene's germline CDR1 is MGHRA and CDR2 YSYEKL. The CDR3 sequence: CASSPGQGSYEQYF. The CDR3 DNA follows: TGCGCCAGCAGCCCCGGGCAGGGCTCCTACGAGCAGTACTTC.

V usage is TRBV6-1 and J usage is TRBJ1-4, with D tentatively TRBD1 (5 bases). The V gene's germline CDR1 is MNHNS and CDR2 SASEGT. CDR3 length equals 14 residues. V shed 5 bases and J shed 6 bases, with 13 bases lying between them. CDR3 in DNA: TGTGCCAGCAGTTCTCTAGGGGTCGATGAAAAACTGTTTTTT. This gives the protein CASSSLGVDEKLFF.

This clone was detected ten times or more. V is TRBV2 and J is TRBJ1-2; the D gene is possibly TRBD1 (6 bases). V shed 7 bases and J shed 8 bases, with 17 bases lying between them. Germline V gives CDR1 SNHLY, CDR2 FYNNEI. The CDR3 is 13 residues long. CDR3 nucleotides: TGTGCCAGCACAGAGGCACAGGGCTACGGCTACACCTTC. Its protein product is CASTEAQGYGYTF.

This clone was observed a few times. CDR3 DNA sequence: TGTGCCAGCAATCAATTTGGGGGGGTAAATCAGCCCCAGCATTTT. Protein product: CASNQFGGVNQPQHF. This chain links TRBV6-6 with TRBJ1-5; D possibly corresponds to TRBD1 (5 bases). The CDR3 length is 15 residues. From germline, CDR1 is MNHNY and CDR2 SVGAGI (reference sequence). V was cut by 7 bases and J by 4 bases, with 17 bases left in between.

This chain uses TRBV4-1 with TRBJ1-2; D might be TRBD1 (6 bases). Germline CDR1 and CDR2: MGHRA and YSYEKL. CDR3 length: 16 residues. V was shortened by 1 base and J by 2 bases, with 14 bases between the two germline ends. CDR3 sequence: CASSQAPGADNYGYTF. CDR3 coding DNA: TGCGCCAGCAGCCAAGCCCCAGGGGCTGACAACTATGGCTACACCTTC.

The chain recombines TRBV7-9 with TRBJ2-5; 12 positions agree with TRBD2. The CDR3 is made up of 15 amino acids. Germline V gives CDR1 SEHNR, CDR2 FQNEAQ (reference sequence). The V segment lost 5 bases and the J segment 2 bases; nucleotides outside the gene matches: 3. The CDR3 nucleotides are TGTGCCAGCAGCCCCGGACTAGCGGGGCAAGAGACCCAGTACTTC. Translation gives CASSPGLAGQETQYF.

This clone was picked up one time. V gene TRBV5-3 combines with J gene TRBJ2-5; 9 bases agree with TRBD2. TRBV5-3 is assigned to the ORF class and has an uncertain function. There are 16 residues in the CDR3. V was pared by 5 bases and J by 5 bases, with 13 bases of the junction left unmatched. The CDR3 loop reads CARRVAGVSAVETQYF. The CDR3 DNA is TGTGCCAGAAGGGTAGCGGGAGTGTCCGCCGTCGAGACCCAGTACTTC.

The chain carries TRBV5-1 and TRBJ2-2; D is unclear. Germline V gene lookup returns CDR1 SGHRS and CDR2 YFSETQ. V lost 3 bases and J 5 bases, leaving 11 bases between the germline ends. The length of the CDR3 is 14 residues. The CDR3 is CASSWNSDTGELFF. The CDR3 nucleotides are TGCGCCAGCAGCTGGAATAGTGATACCGGGGAGCTGTTTTTT.

The chain has TRBV7-2 and TRBJ2-1; D is tentatively TRBD1 or TRBD2 (5 bases each). This CDR3 contains 15 residues. Germline V gene data show CDR1 as SGHTA and CDR2 as FQGNSA. The V end was cut by 1 base, the J end by 4 bases, with 11 bases between. The CDR3: CASSLDIGAYNEQFF. The CDR3 DNA reads TGTGCCAGCAGCTTAGACATCGGGGCTTACAATGAGCAGTTCTTC.

This chain joins TRBV18 and TRBJ1-2; D is perhaps TRBD1 (5 bases). The CDR3 extends over 15 amino acids. The V gene's germline CDR1 is KGHSH and CDR2 LQKENI. Trimming cost V 2 bases and J 3 bases, with 13 bases left between them. The CDR3 region is CASSPTQRGHYGYTF. CDR3 nucleotide sequence: TGTGCCAGCTCACCAACACAGAGGGGTCACTATGGCTACACCTTC. The full variable domain, rest sourced from reference TRBV18 and TRBJ1-2, is NAGVMQNPRHLVRRRGQEARLRCSPMKGHSHVYWYRQLPEEGLKFMVYLQKENIIDESGMPKERFSAEFPKEGPSILRIQQVVRGDSAAYFCASSPTQRGHYGYTFGSGTRLTVV.

The chain employs TRBV19 and TRBJ1-2; no definite D call. Per germline, CDR1 LNHDA and CDR2 SQIVND (reference sequence). V was shortened by 9 bases and J by 4 bases, with 15 bases between the two germline ends. The CDR3 runs 13 residues. The CDR3 DNA reads TGTGCCAGCCACAGTCGGGTGGGCTATGGCTACACCTTC. Encoded protein: CASHSRVGYGYTF. Complete variable domain (other parts from reference TRBV19 and TRBJ1-2): DGGITQSPKYLFRKEGQNVTLSCEQNLNHDAMYWYRQDPGQGLRLIYYSQIVNDFQKGDIAEGYSVSREKKESFPLTVTSAQKNPTAFYLCASHSRVGYGYTFGSGTRLTVV.

This clone was seen a handful of times. The chain joins TRBV7-6 to TRBJ1-2; no clear D. Germline loops: CDR1 SGHVS, CDR2 FNYEAQ. The ends were cut back, 1 base at V and 7 bases at J, with 7 bases in the middle. The CDR3 is 12 residues long. CDR3 protein: CASSLGDRGYTF. The CDR3 nucleotides are TGTGCCAGCAGCTTAGGGGATCGTGGCTACACCTTC.

The chain carries TRBV30 and TRBJ2-4; D is ambiguous. The V and J ends lost 0 bases and 11 bases respectively, with 17 bases between them. The CDR3 length is 14 residues. The V gene's germline CDR1 is GTSNPN and CDR2 SVGIG (reference sequence). The CDR3 DNA is TGTGCCTGGAGTGTATCGGTCAGGATAAATTTTCAGTACTTC. It codes for CAWSVSVRINFQYF.

The chain employs TRBV28 and TRBJ1-1; D gene unclear. V lost 5 bases and J lost 7, with 14 bases in between. This CDR3 region has 13 residues. Germline CDR1 reads MDHEN; CDR2 reads SYDVKM. CDR3 DNA sequence: TGTGCCAGCAGTCCGTACGGTGCAGGTGAAGCTTTCTTT. Protein: CASSPYGAGEAFF. Full variable domain (remainder filled in from reference TRBV28 and TRBJ1-1): DVKVTQSSRYLVKRTGEKVFLECVQDMDHENMFWYRQDPGLGLRLIYFSYDVKMKEKGDIPEGYSVSREKKERFSLILESASTNQTSMYLCASSPYGAGEAFFGQGTRLTVV.

This clone was detected a few times. V usage is TRBV29-1 and J usage is TRBJ1-1; 7 nucleotides align to TRBD1. The CDR3 consists of 13 residues. V lost 4 bases, J lost 1 base, and 3 bases stayed unmatched. From germline, CDR1 is SQVTM and CDR2 ANQGSEA. The CDR3 reads CSVVRQGNTEAFF. CDR3 nucleotides: TGCAGCGTTGTTCGACAGGGGAACACTGAAGCTTTCTTT.

J is TRBJ2-7 and V is TRBV5-4; D might be TRBD1 (6 bases). The V and J ends lost 2 bases and 6 bases respectively, with 12 bases between them. Germline CDR1 and CDR2: SGHNT and YYREEE (reference sequence). This CDR3 region has 13 residues. The CDR3 here is CASSFARGSEQYF. DNA for the CDR3: TGTGCCAGCAGCTTCGCCAGGGGTTCCGAGCAGTACTTC.

The CDR3 protein is CASSFRGGNTEAFF. CDR3 coding DNA: TGTGCCAGCAGTTTCCGGGGGGGGAACACTGAAGCTTTCTTT. V is TRBV6-6 and J is TRBJ1-1; D might be TRBD1 (5 bases). The V end was cut by 4 bases, the J end by 1 base, with 10 bases between. Germline V lookup: CDR1 MNHNY, CDR2 SVGAGI (reference sequence). CDR3 length equals 14 residues.

This clone was seen just once. The chain links TRBV28 to TRBJ1-2; D is unresolved. Trimming stripped 3 bases from V and 1 base from J, with 6 bases between. This CDR3 is 13 amino acids long. Per the germline V gene, CDR1 is MDHEN and CDR2 is SYDVKM. The CDR3: CASSLGFNYGYTF. CDR3 nucleotides: TGTGCCAGCAGTTTGGGGTTTAACTATGGCTACACCTTC.

V is TRBV18 and J is TRBJ2-7; 8 nucleotides match TRBD1. The ends lost 6 bases at V and 0 bases at J; junction bases unmatched: 4. The CDR3 consists of 14 residues. Germline values: CDR1 KGHSH, CDR2 LQKENI. The DNA of the CDR3 is TGTGCCAGCTCGATACAGGGGGTCTCCTACGAGCAGTACTTC. Translating it yields CASSIQGVSYEQYF.

The chain is built from TRBV9 and TRBJ1-4; no clear D gene. The V end was cut by 3 bases, the J end by 4 bases, with 10 bases between. CDR1 SGDLS and CDR2 YYNGEE come from the germline V gene. The CDR3 has 14 residues. CDR3 protein: CASSAGPHNEKLFF. The CDR3 coding sequence is TGTGCCAGCAGCGCAGGCCCGCATAATGAAAAACTGTTTTTT.

This clone was picked up one time. The V call is TRBV19, the J call TRBJ1-1; D is perhaps TRBD1 (5 bases). CDR1 is LNHDA, CDR2 SQIVND, per germline (reference sequence). The V end lost 7 bases, the J end lost 5 bases, and 14 bases lay between the germline ends. The CDR3 has 13 amino acids. The CDR3 coding sequence is TGTGCCAGTACCTCGGGGGAGTTGACTGAAGCTTTCTTT. Protein: CASTSGELTEAFF.